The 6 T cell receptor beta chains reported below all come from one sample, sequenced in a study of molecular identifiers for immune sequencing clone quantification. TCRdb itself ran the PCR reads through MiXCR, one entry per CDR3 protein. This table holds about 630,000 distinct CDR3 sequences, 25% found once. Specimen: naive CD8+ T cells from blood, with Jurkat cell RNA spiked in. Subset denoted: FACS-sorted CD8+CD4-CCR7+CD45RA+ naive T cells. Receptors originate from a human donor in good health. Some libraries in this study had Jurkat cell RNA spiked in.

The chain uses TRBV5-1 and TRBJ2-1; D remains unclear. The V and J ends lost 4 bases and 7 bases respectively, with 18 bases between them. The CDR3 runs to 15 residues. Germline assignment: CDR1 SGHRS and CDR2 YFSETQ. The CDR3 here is CASSQPNWGSNEQFF. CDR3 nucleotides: TGCGCCAGCAGCCAACCAAACTGGGGTTCTAATGAGCAGTTCTTC. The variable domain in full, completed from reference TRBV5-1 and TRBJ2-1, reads KAGVTQTPRYLIKTRGQQVTLSCSPISGHRSVSWYQQTPGQGLQFLFEYFSETQRNKGNFPGRFSGRQFSNSRSEMNVSTLELGDSALYLCASSQPNWGSNEQFFGPGTRLTVL.

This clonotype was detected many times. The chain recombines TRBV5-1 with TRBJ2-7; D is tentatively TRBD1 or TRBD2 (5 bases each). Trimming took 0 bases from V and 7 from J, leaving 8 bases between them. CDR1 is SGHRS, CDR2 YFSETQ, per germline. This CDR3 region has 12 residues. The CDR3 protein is CASSLGGEEQYF. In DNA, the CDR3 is TGCGCCAGCAGCTTGGGAGGGGAGGAGCAGTACTTC.

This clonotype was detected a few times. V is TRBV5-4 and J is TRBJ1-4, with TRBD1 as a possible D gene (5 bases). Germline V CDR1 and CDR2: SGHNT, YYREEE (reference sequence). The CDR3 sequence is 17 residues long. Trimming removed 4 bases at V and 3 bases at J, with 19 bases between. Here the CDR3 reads CASSPGDSAFPNEKLFF. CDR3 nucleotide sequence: TGTGCCAGCAGCCCGGGAGACAGTGCTTTCCCTAATGAAAAACTGTTTTTT.

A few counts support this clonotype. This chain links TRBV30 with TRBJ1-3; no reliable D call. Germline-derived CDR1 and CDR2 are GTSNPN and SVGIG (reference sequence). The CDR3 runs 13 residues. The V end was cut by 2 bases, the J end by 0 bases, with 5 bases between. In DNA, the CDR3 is TGTGCCTGGAGTCTTGACTCTGGAAACACCATATATTTT. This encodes CAWSLDSGNTIYF.

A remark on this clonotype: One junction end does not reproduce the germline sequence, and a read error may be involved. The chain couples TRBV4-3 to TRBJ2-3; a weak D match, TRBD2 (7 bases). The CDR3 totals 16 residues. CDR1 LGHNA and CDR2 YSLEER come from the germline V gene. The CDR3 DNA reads TGCGCCAGCAGCCAAGATTGGCGGGGGCCGGGAGATATGCAGTATTTT. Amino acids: CASSQDWRGPGDMQYF.

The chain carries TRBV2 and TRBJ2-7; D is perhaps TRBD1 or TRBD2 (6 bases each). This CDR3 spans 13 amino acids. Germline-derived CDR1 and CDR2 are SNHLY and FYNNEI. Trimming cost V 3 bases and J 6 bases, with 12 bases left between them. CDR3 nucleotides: TGTGCCAGCAGTGATGCCGGGGGCACCGAGCAGTACTTC. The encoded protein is CASSDAGGTEQYF.